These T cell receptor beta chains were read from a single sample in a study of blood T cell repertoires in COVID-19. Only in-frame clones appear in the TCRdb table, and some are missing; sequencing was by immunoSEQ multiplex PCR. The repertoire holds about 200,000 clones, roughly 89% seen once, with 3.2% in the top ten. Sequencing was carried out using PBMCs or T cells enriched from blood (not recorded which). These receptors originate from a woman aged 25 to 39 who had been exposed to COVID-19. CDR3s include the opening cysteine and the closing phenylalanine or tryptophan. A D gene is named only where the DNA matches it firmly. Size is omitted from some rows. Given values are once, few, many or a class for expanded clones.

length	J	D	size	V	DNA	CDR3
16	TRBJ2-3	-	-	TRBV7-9	TGTGCCAGCAGCCCCCGCGGGGACAGAGACACAGATACGCAGTATTTT	CASSPRGDRDTDTQYF
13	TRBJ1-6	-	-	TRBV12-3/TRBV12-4	TGTGCCAGCAGTTTTAAACAGAATTCACCCCTCCACTTT	CASSFKQNSPLHF
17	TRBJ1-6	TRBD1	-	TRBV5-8	TGTGCCAGCCCACCTCTCCGACAGGGGTTCGTCAATTCACCCCTCCACTTT	CASPPLRQGFVNSPLHF
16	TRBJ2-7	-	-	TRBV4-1	TGCGCCAGCAGCCCAATTGGGGGGACAGCTCACTACGAGCAGTACTTC	CASSPIGGTAHYEQYF
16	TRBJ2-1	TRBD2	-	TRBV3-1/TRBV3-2	TGTGCCAGCAGCCAACCTAGCGGCCCCCACTACAATGAGCAGTTCTTC	CASSQPSGPHYNEQFF
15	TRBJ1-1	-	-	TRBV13	TGTGCCAGCAGCCCACGGGGGGGCCAGAACACTGAAGCTTTCTTT	CASSPRGGQNTEAFF
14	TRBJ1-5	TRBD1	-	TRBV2	TGTGCCATTCAATCAGGGGGTCGCAATCAGCCCCAGCATTTT	CAIQSGGRNQPQHF
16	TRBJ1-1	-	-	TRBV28	TGTGCCAGCAGTCCTTGGGAGGGGAGCTTAGACACTGAAGCTTTCTTT	CASSPWEGSLDTEAFF
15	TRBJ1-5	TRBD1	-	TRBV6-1	TGTGCCAGCAGTACGGGACAGGGGCCCGGGCAGCCCCAGCATTTT	CASSTGQGPGQPQHF
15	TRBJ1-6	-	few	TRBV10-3	TGTGCCATCAGGGACGGGAGCTCCTATAATTCACCCCTCCACTTT	CAIRDGSSYNSPLHF
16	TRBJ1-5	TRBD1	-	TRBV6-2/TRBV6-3	TGTGCCAGCAGTTACCCGACAGGGGATAGCAATCAGCCCCAGCATTTT	CASSYPTGDSNQPQHF
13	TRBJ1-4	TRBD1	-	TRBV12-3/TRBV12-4	TGTGCCAGCAGCGCGACAGGGAGTGAAAAACTGTTTTTT	CASSATGSEKLFF
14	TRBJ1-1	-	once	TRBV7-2	TGTGCCAGCAGCTCAGGATCGATGAACACTGAAGCTTTCTTT	CASSSGSMNTEAFF
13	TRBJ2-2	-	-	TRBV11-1	TGTGCCAGCAGTCTTTACCGAGCCGGGGAGCTGTTTTTT	CASSLYRAGELFF
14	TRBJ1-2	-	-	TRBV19	TGTGCCAGTAGTAGGCCCGGGGAACGCTATGGCTACACCTTC	CASSRPGERYGYTF
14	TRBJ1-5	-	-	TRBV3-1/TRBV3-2	TGTGCCAGCAGCCAAGGCGCCAGGGGTAAGCCCCAGCATTTT	CASSQGARGKPQHF
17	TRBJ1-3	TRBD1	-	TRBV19	TGTGCCAGTAGTTTCGGACAGGGAATGGGCTCTGGAAACACCATATATTTT	CASSFGQGMGSGNTIYF
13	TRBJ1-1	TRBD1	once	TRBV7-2	TGTGCCAGCAGGGGACAGGGGCGCACTGAAGCTTTCTTT	CASRGQGRTEAFF
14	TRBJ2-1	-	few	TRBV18	TGTGCCAGCTCACCATGGGTCGGAGACAATGAGCAGTTCTTC	CASSPWVGDNEQFF
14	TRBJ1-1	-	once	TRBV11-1	TGTGCCAGCAGCTTAGTTCGGGGGGGCACTGAAGCTTTCTTT	CASSLVRGGTEAFF
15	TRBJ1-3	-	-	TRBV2	TGTGCCAGCAGTTTAATAACAGTACCTGGAAACACCATATATTTT	CASSLITVPGNTIYF
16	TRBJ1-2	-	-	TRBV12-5	TGTGCTAGTGCCCCAATGTCCCCAGGGGCGGAATATGGCTACACCTTC	CASAPMSPGAEYGYTF
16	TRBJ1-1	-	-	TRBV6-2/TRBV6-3	TGTGCCAGCAGTACTCGGAGCCGCTCTTTGAACACTGAAGCTTTCTTT	CASSTRSRSLNTEAFF
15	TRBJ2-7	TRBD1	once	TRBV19	TGTGCCAGTAGTATTCACCGGGACAGGGGATCCGAGCAGTACTTC	CASSIHRDRGSEQYF